This paragraph reports one T cell receptor (beta chain). Its antigen is as yet unknown. This sample stems from a study of response to subunit inactivated influenza vaccine. The J segment lost 7 bases and the V segment lost 3 bases, leaving 18 bases of the junction unmatched. Germline CDR1 reads LNHNV; CDR2 reads YYDKDF (reference sequence). CDR3 size: 18 residues. General study results and limits: The authors put forward the suggestion that each seasonal influenza vaccination may bring in only a limited number of new T cells.

From the RT-PCR reads, TCRdb called clonotypes with MiXCR, one entry per CDR3 protein. The top ten hold around 10% of the sample, which has almost 600,000 distinct CDR3 sequences, 12% to 15% seen once. The source of this sequence is a man aged 50 to 59 who received an inactivated influenza vaccine. Sequencing used PBMCs from blood, obtained 11 to 12 days after vaccination. This chain uses TRBV15 with TRBJ2-1; 7 bases are shared with TRBD2. The CDR3 nucleotides read TGTGCCACCAGCAGGGAGGGGATGCTAGCGGTTCGAACGAATGAGCAGTTCTTC. This translates into CATSREGMLAVRTNEQFF.